This T cell receptor beta chain originates from a study of blood T cells in healthy people across ages. Study background: Per two T cells, about one barcoded beta molecule was captured through template switching.

Together with a sample-barcoded 5' primer, a J-beta primer mix was included in a second PCR lasting about 7 to 11 cycles. In TCRdb, the 5' RACE reads were re-called with MiXCR into one record per CDR3 protein. The sample includes some 1.6 million distinct CDR3 sequences, 30% to 35% of them seen just once. CDR3 length: 15 amino acids. Germline CDR1 and CDR2: LNHNV and YYDKDF (reference sequence). With V trimmed by 5 bases and J by 8 bases, 10 bases remained unmatched. The sample comprised blood. The chain uses TRBV15 and TRBJ2-1; TRBD1 aligns across 9 bases. The receptor was derived from a woman aged 25 to 39 in good health. CDR3 residues: CATSVEITGGHEQFF. DNA of the CDR3: TGTGCCACCAGCGTAGAGATAACAGGGGGCCATGAGCAGTTCTTC.